This TCR beta chain was sequenced in a study of cytomegalovirus exposure and HLA in healthy donors. Study-level findings and limits: TCR beta V- and J-gene trimming, according to a later analysis, was linked to a missense DCLRE1C variant.

Losses at the gene ends were 6 bases for V and 8 bases for J; bases not matched to a gene: 12. Germline assignment: CDR1 MNHEY and CDR2 SVGAGI. This CDR3 is 14 amino acids long. This clone has more than one count but fewer than ten. Its antigen is not identified. Primers: 60 Vbeta forward and 13 Jbeta reverse. Assay: immunoSEQ multiplex PCR; the TCRdb copy retains only in-frame clones and omits some. Here the sample spans 130,000 to 150,000 clones, around 78% being singletons. The TCR was taken from a woman between 18 and 29 years old in good health and CMV-seronegative. Material: PBMCs. The rearrangement uses TRBV6-5 and TRBJ1-1; the match to TRBD1 covers 7 bases. The CDR3 DNA follows: TGTGCCAGCAGGCCCGCTGCGGGACAGCGAGAAGCTTTCTTT. Residues: CASRPAAGQREAFF.